This paragraph covers one TCR beta chain sequence. The antigen is unknown. MiXCR, run by TCRdb on the 5' RACE reads, gives a single entry per CDR3 protein. The sample lists some 210,000 distinct CDR3 sequences; about 10% were seen once. Germline V CDR1 and CDR2: MNHEY, SMNVEV (reference sequence). This CDR3 spans 17 amino acids. Trimming shortened V by 7 bases and J by 0 bases, and 16 bases separated the two germline ends. This specimen belongs to a study of T-cell memory formation after mild COVID-19. Regarding the study as a whole: Mainly CM and EM harbored the contracting CD4+ clones; mainly EMRA harbored the CD8+ ones.

The material sequenced was PBMCs or a T cell subset sorted from them (not recorded which). This clonotype originated in a man aged 18 to 30 who had mild COVID-19 (a few samples of this study predate the infection). Cell type and time point are not known. The chain uses TRBV27 and TRBJ2-6; D gene ambiguous. CDR3 amino acids: CASTRVTPISGANVLTF. In nucleotides, the CDR3 is TGTGCCAGCACAAGGGTTACCCCAATCTCTGGGGCCAACGTCCTGACTTTC.